This is a list of T cell receptor beta chains from one sample in a study of T cell responses to AZD1222 COVID-19 vaccine. Measured with immunoSEQ multiplex PCR; TCRdb has only the in-frame clones, and not every one. The sample lists 120,000 or so clones; approximately 90% were seen once. Sequenced material: peripheral blood, taken on day 0 of AZD1222 vaccination. These receptors originate from an adult in good health. The CDR3 runs from the conserved cysteine through the conserved F or W. A D gene is named only where the DNA matches it firmly.

v_call: TRBV9; d_call: TRBD2; j_call: TRBJ2-7; cdr3_nt: TGTGCCAGCAGCCCCCGGAGGGGGACTAGCGGGCCCTACGAGCAGTACTTC; cdr3_aa: CASSPRRGTSGPYEQYF
v_call: TRBV6-2/TRBV6-3; d_call: TRBD1; j_call: TRBJ1-5; cdr3_nt: TGTGCCAGCAGTTACTCGATGGGACAGGGATGGCCCAGACAGCCCCAGCATTTT; cdr3_aa: CASSYSMGQGWPRQPQHF
v_call: TRBV7-9; d_call: TRBD2; j_call: TRBJ2-1; cdr3_nt: TGTGCCAGCAGCCGTAGCGGGGACTCCTACAATGAGCAGTTCTTC; cdr3_aa: CASSRSGDSYNEQFF
v_call: TRBV11-2; d_call: TRBD2; j_call: TRBJ2-7; cdr3_nt: TGTGCCAGCAGTTTAGCGGGAGGGGACGAGCAGTACTTC; cdr3_aa: CASSLAGGDEQYF
v_call: TRBV18; d_call: .; j_call: TRBJ1-2; cdr3_nt: TGTGCCAGCTCACCAGCTGAGGGCTATGGCTACACCTTC; cdr3_aa: CASSPAEGYGYTF
v_call: TRBV9; d_call: TRBD1; j_call: TRBJ1-2; cdr3_nt: TGTGCCAGCAGCCCACGGACAGGGGATAACTATGGCTACACCTTC; cdr3_aa: CASSPRTGDNYGYTF
v_call: TRBV5-1; d_call: .; j_call: TRBJ2-7; cdr3_nt: TGCGCCAGCAGCTTAAACGGCCGCTACGAGCAGTACTTC; cdr3_aa: CASSLNGRYEQYF
v_call: TRBV6-6; d_call: TRBD1; j_call: TRBJ1-1; cdr3_nt: TGTGCCAGCAGTCTGACAGGGGAGAACACTGAAGCTTTCTTT; cdr3_aa: CASSLTGENTEAFF
v_call: TRBV11-2; d_call: .; j_call: TRBJ1-2; cdr3_nt: TGTGCCAGCAGCTCCATCAGAAACTATGGCTACACCTTC; cdr3_aa: CASSSIRNYGYTF
v_call: TRBV10-3; d_call: .; j_call: TRBJ1-5; cdr3_nt: TGTGCCATCAGTGGAAGTGGAGGAGAGCAGCCCCAGCATTTT; cdr3_aa: CAISGSGGEQPQHF
v_call: TRBV5-1; d_call: TRBD2; j_call: TRBJ2-1; cdr3_nt: TGCGCCAGCAGCTTGGGTCTACTAGCGGGAGGGCCAGAAACCTACAATGAGCAGTTCTTC; cdr3_aa: CASSLGLLAGGPETYNEQFF
v_call: TRBV5-1; d_call: .; j_call: TRBJ1-3; cdr3_nt: TGCGCCAGCAGCTTGGTGCCGTTCTCTGGAAACACCATATATTTT; cdr3_aa: CASSLVPFSGNTIYF